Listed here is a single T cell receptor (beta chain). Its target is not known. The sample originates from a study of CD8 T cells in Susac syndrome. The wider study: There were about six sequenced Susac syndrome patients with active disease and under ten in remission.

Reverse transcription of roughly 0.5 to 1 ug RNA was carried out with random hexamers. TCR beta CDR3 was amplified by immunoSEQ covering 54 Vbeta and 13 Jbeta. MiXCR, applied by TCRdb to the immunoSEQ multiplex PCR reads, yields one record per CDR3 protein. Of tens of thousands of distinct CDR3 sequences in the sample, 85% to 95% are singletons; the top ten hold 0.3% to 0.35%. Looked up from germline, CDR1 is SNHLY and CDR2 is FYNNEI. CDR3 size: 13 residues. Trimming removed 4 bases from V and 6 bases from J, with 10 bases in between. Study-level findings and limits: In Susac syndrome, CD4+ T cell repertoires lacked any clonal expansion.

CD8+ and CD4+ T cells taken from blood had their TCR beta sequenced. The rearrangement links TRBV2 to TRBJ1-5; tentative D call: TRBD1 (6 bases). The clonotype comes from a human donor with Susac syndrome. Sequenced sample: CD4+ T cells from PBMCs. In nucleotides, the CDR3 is TGTGCCAGCAGTGTCCTACAGGGTCAGCCCCAGCATTTT. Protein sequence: CASSVLQGQPQHF.